This TCR beta chain was found in a study of molecular identifiers for immune sequencing clone quantification. Study observations and caveats: Among effectors, clones above 20 RNA copies held over 98% of molecules; among naive cells, under 1%. Because of identical TCR molecules sharing a barcode, sizes of highly expanded clones could be underestimated.

This clonotype has only a few counts. As yet, its antigen is unknown. The CDR3 spans 12 residues. V was trimmed by 5 bases and J by 2 bases, leaving 9 bases between them. The V gene's germline CDR1 is GTSNPN and CDR2 SVGIG (reference sequence). In preparing bulk TCR libraries, previously described methods and listed TCR primers were used. TCRdb used MiXCR to reprocess the PCR reads, holding one entry per CDR3 protein. The repertoire holds some 650,000 distinct CDR3 sequences, with 20% as singletons. Researchers sorted naive CD8 T cells as cells that were CD8+CD4-CCR7+CD45RA+. This chain joins TRBV30 and TRBJ2-5; the D is unclear. This sequence was found in a human donor in good health. Some libraries in this study had Jurkat cell RNA spiked in. The sequenced material came from naive CD8+ T cells from blood, with Jurkat cell RNA spiked in. Subset defined: FACS-sorted CD8+CD4-CCR7+CD45RA+ naive T cells. The CDR3 bases are TGTGCCTGGGGGGTATGGCAAGAGACCCAGTACTTC. Its translation is CAWGVWQETQYF.